Only a few counts were recorded for the clone carrying this T cell receptor (beta chain). The record originates from a study of beta chain features in type 1 diabetes. Each sorted population was over 95% pure. The germline gives CDR1 LGHNA, CDR2 YSLEER. Losses at the gene ends were 0 bases for V and 7 bases for J; bases not matched to a gene: 0. The CDR3 extends over 13 amino acids. Reverse transcribing all isolated RNA meant expressed TCRB transcripts were sequenced. Several million reads per sample on average were obtained from naive, central memory and regulatory T cell samples. Using immunoSEQ multiplex PCR, the repertoire was profiled, and TCRdb retains in-frame clones only, with some absent. Altogether hundreds of thousands of clones are present, 11% being singletons, with the ten largest covering 0.045% to 0.05%.

This chain links TRBV4-3 with TRBJ1-2, with TRBD1 matching 9 bases. The specimen sequenced was naive CD4+ T cells from blood. This sequence was found in a woman in her late teens or twenties in good health. CDR3 nucleotides: TGCGCCAGCAGCCAAGAGACAGGGGGTGGCTACACCTTC. It encodes CASSQETGGGYTF.